A selection of T cell receptor beta chains follows, all from one sample in a study of T cells in Graves' hyperthyroidism and ophthalmopathy. TCRdb reanalysed the multiplex PCR reads using MiXCR and keeps one entry per CDR3 protein. The sample contains around 700,000 distinct CDR3 sequences, roughly 20% of which appear only once. The specimen was blood. These receptors all stem from a woman in her forties or fifties with Graves' hyperthyroidism that later progressed to Graves' ophthalmopathy. The CDR3 runs from the conserved cysteine through the conserved F or W. Fields, in order: clone size, CDR3 length, J gene, V gene, CDR3 protein. For some rows the clone size is stated as once, few or many, or as a class when expanded; others skip it.

size: .; length: 19; J: TRBJ1-6; V: TRBV19; CDR3: CASRQSGTGRSSYNSPLHF
size: many; length: 15; J: TRBJ1-2; V: TRBV7-2; CDR3: CASSLSSTAAYGYTF
size: many; length: 12; J: TRBJ1-2; V: TRBV5-1; CDR3: CASSGVNYGYTF
size: many; length: 11; J: TRBJ2-5; V: TRBV3-1; CDR3: CASSQGGAQYF
size: many; length: 14; J: TRBJ1-1; V: TRBV3-1; CDR3: CASSHSPGAEEAFF
size: .; length: 14; J: TRBJ1-1; V: TRBV4-1; CDR3: CASSHLEGGTEAFF
size: .; length: 16; J: TRBJ2-2; V: TRBV20-1; CDR3: CSATHSGGAYTGELFF
size: few; length: 14; J: TRBJ1-2; V: TRBV6-1; CDR3: CASSLDQFNYGYTF
size: .; length: 15; J: TRBJ2-2; V: TRBV12-5; CDR3: CASGLLIQGTGELFF
size: many; length: 17; J: TRBJ2-5; V: TRBV6-1; CDR3: CASSFGRRRQYQETQYF
size: many; length: 14; J: TRBJ2-7; V: TRBV11-3; CDR3: CASSLEGGSHEQYF
size: few; length: 16; J: TRBJ1-1; V: TRBV6-9; CDR3: CASSYSGTGGITEAFF
size: many; length: 15; J: TRBJ2-3; V: TRBV7-2; CDR3: CASSLSVTSTDTQYF
size: once; length: 16; J: TRBJ2-2; V: TRBV4-1; CDR3: CASSQVGTGGTGELFF